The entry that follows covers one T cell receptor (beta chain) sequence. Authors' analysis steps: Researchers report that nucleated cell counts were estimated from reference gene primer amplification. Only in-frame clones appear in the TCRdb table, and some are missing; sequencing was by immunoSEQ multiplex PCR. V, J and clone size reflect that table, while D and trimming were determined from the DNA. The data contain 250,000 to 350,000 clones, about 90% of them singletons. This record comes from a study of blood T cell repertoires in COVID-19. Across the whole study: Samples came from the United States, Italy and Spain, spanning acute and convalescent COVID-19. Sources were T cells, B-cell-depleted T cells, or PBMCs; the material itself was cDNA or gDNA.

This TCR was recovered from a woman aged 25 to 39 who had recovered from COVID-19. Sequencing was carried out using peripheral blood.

CDR3: CAWSVRTGAVVVITF. The DNA for the CDR3 is TGTGCCTGGAGTGTCAGGACAGGGGCCGTCGTAGTGATCACCTTC. This chain joins TRBV30 and TRBJ1-2; 9 bases fit TRBD1. The germline V gene encodes CDR1 GTSNPN and CDR2 SVGIG (reference sequence). Germline trimming cut 0 bases from V and 13 bases from J; bases unmatched to any gene: 15. The CDR3 contains 15 residues. Combining the CDR3 with reference TRBV30 and TRBJ1-2 gives the whole variable domain SQTIHQWPATLVQPVGSPLSLECTVEGTSNPNLYWYRQAAGRGLQLLFYSVGIGQISSEVPQNLSASRPQDRQFILSSKKLLLSDSGFYLCAWSVRTGAVVVITFGSGTRLTVV.